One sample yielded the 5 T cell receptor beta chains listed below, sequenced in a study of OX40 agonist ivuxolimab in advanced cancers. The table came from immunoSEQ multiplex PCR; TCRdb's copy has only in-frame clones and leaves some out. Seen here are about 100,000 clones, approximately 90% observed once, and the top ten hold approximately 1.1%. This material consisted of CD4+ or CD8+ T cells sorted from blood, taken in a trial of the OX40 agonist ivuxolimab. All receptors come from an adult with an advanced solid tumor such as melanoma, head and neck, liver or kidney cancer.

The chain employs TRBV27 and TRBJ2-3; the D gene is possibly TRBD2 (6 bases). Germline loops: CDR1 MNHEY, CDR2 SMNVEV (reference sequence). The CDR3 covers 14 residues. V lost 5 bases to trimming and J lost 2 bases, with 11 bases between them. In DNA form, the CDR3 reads TGTGCCAGCAGTGATCGCGGGACCACAGATACGCAGTATTTT. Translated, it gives CASSDRGTTDTQYF.

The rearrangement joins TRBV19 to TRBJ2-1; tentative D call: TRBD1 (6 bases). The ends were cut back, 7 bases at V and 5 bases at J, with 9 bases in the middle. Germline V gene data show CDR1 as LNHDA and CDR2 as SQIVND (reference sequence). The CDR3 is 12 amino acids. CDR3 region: CASKNRDNEQFF. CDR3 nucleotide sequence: TGTGCCAGTAAGAACAGGGACAATGAGCAGTTCTTC.

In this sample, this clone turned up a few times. Here the CDR3 reads CAWKVSTGPSQETQYF. The CDR3 DNA follows: TGTGCCTGGAAGGTCTCGACAGGGCCGAGCCAAGAGACCCAGTACTTC. The genes are TRBV30 and TRBJ2-5, with TRBD1 matching 7 bases. CDR1 is GTSNPN and CDR2 is SVGIG in the germline V gene (reference sequence). V shed 4 bases and J 1 base; nucleotides not matched to a gene: 12. This CDR3 spans 16 amino acids.

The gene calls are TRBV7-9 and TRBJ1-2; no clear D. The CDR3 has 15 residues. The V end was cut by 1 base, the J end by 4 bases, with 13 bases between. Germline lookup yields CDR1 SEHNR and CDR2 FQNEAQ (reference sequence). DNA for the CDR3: TGTGCCAGCAGCTTAGGGCCCGGGTTTGGCTATGGCTACACCTTC. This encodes CASSLGPGFGYGYTF.

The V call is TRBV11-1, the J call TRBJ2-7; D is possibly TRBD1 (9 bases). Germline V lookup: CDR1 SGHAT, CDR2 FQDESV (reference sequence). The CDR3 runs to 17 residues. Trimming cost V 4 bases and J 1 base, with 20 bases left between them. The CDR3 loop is CASSSPERGTGSYEQYF. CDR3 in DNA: TGTGCCAGCAGCTCCCCAGAGCGGGGGACAGGGTCCTACGAGCAGTACTTC.